This T cell receptor beta chain was identified during a study of CXCR3-negative and CXCR3-positive naive CD8 T cells. This CDR3 contains 13 residues. Germline CDR1 reads MNHEY; CDR2 reads SVGAGI. The CD45RO-CCR7+CD27+CD95- phenotype denoted naive CD8+ T cells. The TRB cDNA libraries were prepared by 5' RACE with UMI labels. TCRdb reprocessed the 5' RACE reads and keeps a single row for each CDR3 protein, giving no DNA. This listing includes over 100,000 distinct CDR3 sequences. The genes are TRBV6-5 and TRBJ1-5. Sample: naive CXCR3- CD8+ T cells from blood. Subset given: CD45RO-CCR7+CD27+CD95- naive CD8+ T cells lacking CXCR3 (TNR3-). The sequence came from a human donor in good health. Some clones in this sample may be carry-over from other donors' samples. The CDR3 sequence: CASSHDSNQPQHF.